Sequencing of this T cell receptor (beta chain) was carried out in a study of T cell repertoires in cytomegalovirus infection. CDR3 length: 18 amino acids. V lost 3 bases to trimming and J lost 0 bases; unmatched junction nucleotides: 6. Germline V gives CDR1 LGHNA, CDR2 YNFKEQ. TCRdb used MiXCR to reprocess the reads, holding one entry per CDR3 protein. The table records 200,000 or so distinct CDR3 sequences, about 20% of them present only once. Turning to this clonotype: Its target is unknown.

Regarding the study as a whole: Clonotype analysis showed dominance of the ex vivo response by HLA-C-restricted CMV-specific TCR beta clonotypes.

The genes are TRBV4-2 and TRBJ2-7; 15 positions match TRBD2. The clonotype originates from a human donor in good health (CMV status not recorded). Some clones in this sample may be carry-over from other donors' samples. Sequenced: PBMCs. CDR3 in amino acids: CASSQEGLAGGVSYEQYF. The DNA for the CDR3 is TGTGCCAGCAGCCAGGAAGGACTAGCGGGAGGGGTCTCCTACGAGCAGTACTTC.